Sequencing of this T cell receptor beta chain was carried out in a study of blood T cell repertoires in COVID-19 (dated by TCRdb to 2019 to 2021). Context from the whole study: Samples covering the acute and convalescent phases of COVID-19 were provided by collaborators in the United States, Italy and Spain. The material from the prospective study consisted of cDNA or gDNA derived from T cells, B-cell-depleted T cells, or PBMCs. Subjects who had been exposed to COVID-19, were actively infected with it, or had recovered from it provided the deeply sampled blood TCRbeta repertoires that made up the dataset. The repertoires were released in a freely available public database intended as a resource for research on the immune response to SARS-CoV-2. The samples were drawn from two sources: the first 160 participants of the ongoing ImmuneRACE study, and 1,000 to 1,500 subjects contributed by 6 global collaborators. A de-identified subject ID, COVID-19 status, age in years and sex were almost always included in the sample metadata. Where HLA class I and class II types were available, the types were taken from metadata supplied by the sample provider, not from assay-based typing.

Collaborating institutions collected whole blood in K2EDTA tubes following their own protocols. For TCRbeta analysis, collaborators shipped samples in one of three forms: frozen whole blood, isolated PBMCs, or DNA extracted from either of those sample types. TCRbeta CDR3 regions were amplified from genomic DNA by means of the immunoSEQ Assay, a bias-controlled multiplex PCR. The published analysis was carried out like this. Nucleated cell counts per sample were estimated from amplification of reference gene primers within the assay. To quantify the absolute abundance of each unique TCRbeta CDR3 rearrangement, sequence reads were collapsed and filtered. For each sample, productive Simpson clonality was calculated by taking the square root of Simpson's diversity index across productive rearrangements. Held by TCRdb, this immuneACCESS table contains in-frame sequences only and omits some clones. Under half of the omission traces to an unresolved V gene where checked; the cause of the rest is unknown. V and J calls and clone size come straight from that table; D and trimming were deduced from the DNA. The table for this sample lists over 130,000 clones; around 81% of them were counted only once. Jointly, the top ten make up approximately 4% of the sample.

As concerns this clone: Its antigen has not been determined. No much larger clone exists at a distance of one base, and base qualities are not known.

Sequences SGDLS (CDR1) and YYNGEE (CDR2) are obtained from the germline V gene. V is trimmed back by 0 bases and J by 8 bases, and the junction contains 8 bases that no gene match accounts for. Spanning cysteine to phenylalanine, the CDR3 consists of 16 amino acids. The CDR3 DNA has 48 bases and is translated from base 1. Broad study findings and their caveats: The quantity of clinical and demographic metadata differed by source and by participant and was supplied without curation.

The rearranged segments are TRBV9 and TRBJ2-2; 9 central bases correspond to TRBD1. Sequences were obtained from peripheral blood. The receptor comes from a woman aged 55-70 years with acute or convalescent COVID-19. The sequenced DNA: TGTGCCAGCAGCGTAGAAGTGGACAGGGGCAGGGGGGAGCTGTTTTTT. Translated, it gives CASSVEVDRGRGELFF.